Shown below are 28 T cell receptor beta chains from a single sample sequenced in a study of blood T cell repertoires in COVID-19. The assay was immunoSEQ multiplex PCR, and TCRdb's table has in-frame clones only and misses some. The table has 200,000 to 250,000 clones, around nine tenths seen once. The material sequenced was peripheral blood. The receptors originated from a young man with active or convalescent COVID-19.

This sequence joins TRBV7-2 and TRBJ2-5, with 9 bases that match TRBD2. The V and J ends lost 6 bases and 5 bases, in that order; junction bases with no gene match: 10. CDR3 size: 15 residues. The germline gives CDR1 SGHTA, CDR2 FQGNSA. The CDR3 bases are TGTGCCAGCAGATATACTAGCGGGTCCTGGGAGACCCAGTACTTC. It yields the protein CASRYTSGSWETQYF.

The chain joins TRBV3-1 (or the pseudogene TRBV3-2) to TRBJ2-1, with D unresolved. From germline, CDR1 is LGHDT and CDR2 YNNKEL (reference sequence). Trimming pared 1 base from V and 4 bases from J, leaving 11 bases between. This CDR3 has 15 residues. The CDR3 coding sequence is TGTGCCAGCAGCCAAGGGTCGGTTACGTACAATGAGCAGTTCTTC. Its translation is CASSQGSVTYNEQFF.

V usage is TRBV7-7 and J usage is TRBJ2-3, with D uncertain. The germline V gene has CDR1 SSHAT and CDR2 FNYEAQ (reference sequence). The CDR3 has 13 amino acids. The V gene lost 5 bases and the J gene lost 7 bases, with 13 bases spanning the gap. For the CDR3, the DNA is TGTGCCAGCAGCCCGGAGCCCAGAAATACGCAGTATTTT. Encoded protein: CASSPEPRNTQYF. Looking up the rest from reference TRBV7-7 and TRBJ2-3 gives the full variable domain: GAGVSQSPRYKVTKRGQDVTLRCDPISSHATLYWYQQALGQGPEFLTYFNYEAQPDKSGLPSDRFSAERPEGSISTLTIQRTEQRDSAMYRCASSPEPRNTQYFGPGTRLTVL.

This clone appeared a single time. The DNA for the CDR3 is TGTGCCAGTAGCGTCCCAGGTCAGGGGGCCCGAAAGACCCAGTACTTC. Translation gives CASSVPGQGARKTQYF. The chain recombines TRBV19 with TRBJ2-5; 8 bases line up with TRBD1. The germline V gene has CDR1 LNHDA and CDR2 SQIVND (reference sequence). V lost 6 bases to trimming and J lost 6 bases; unmatched junction nucleotides: 15. The CDR3 has 16 amino acids.

The chain has TRBV12-5 and TRBJ2-1; D may be TRBD2 (5 bases). The CDR3 covers 15 residues. The V gene lost 0 bases and the J gene lost 8 bases, with 14 bases spanning the gap. CDR1 and CDR2 from the germline V gene are LGHNT and FRNRAP. The CDR3 loop reads CASGLVLSGIDEQFF. The CDR3 DNA follows: TGTGCTAGTGGTTTGGTACTGTCCGGGATCGATGAGCAGTTCTTC.

To note about this clone: Compared with germline, one end of the junction differs, possibly owing to a read error. The chain joins TRBV7-7 to TRBJ2-7; D might be TRBD2 (6 bases). The CDR3 spans 14 residues. The germline V gene has CDR1 SSHAT and CDR2 FNYEAQ (reference sequence). In nucleotides, the CDR3 is TGTGCTAGCAGCTATAGCCTGGAGGGCTACGAGCAGTACTTC. It encodes CASSYSLEGYEQYF.

The CDR3 sequence: CASSGAAHNEQFF. The CDR3 coding sequence is TGTGCCAGCAGCGGGGCAGCCCACAATGAGCAGTTCTTC. The chain is built from TRBV7-3 and TRBJ2-1, with D maybe TRBD1 (5 bases). Germline CDR1 and CDR2: SGHTA and FQGTGA. V was shortened by 5 bases and J by 5 bases, with 10 bases between the two germline ends. The CDR3 is 13 amino acids.

V gene TRBV4-2 combines with J gene TRBJ1-4; D may be TRBD1 (5 bases). This CDR3 comprises 15 residues. Germline CDR1 is LGHNA and CDR2 is YNFKEQ. Trimming left V 1 base short and J 6 bases short, with 12 bases between. The DNA for the CDR3 is TGTGCCAGCAGCCAAGCGCGGGGGATGGATGAAAAACTGTTTTTT. Its protein is CASSQARGMDEKLFF.

This clone was picked up many times. V gene TRBV7-9 combines with J gene TRBJ2-7, with D unresolved. Germline CDR1 and CDR2: SEHNR and FQNEAQ (reference sequence). The V end lost 8 bases, the J end lost 3 bases, and 17 bases lay between the germline ends. This CDR3 spans 14 amino acids. The CDR3 DNA is TGTGCCAGCTCAGTTCAACAGACGAACTACGAGCAGTACTTC. Its translation: CASSVQQTNYEQYF.

The chain has TRBV30 and TRBJ1-1, with TRBD1 identical over 7 bases. The junction had 11 bases not matched to a gene; V was cut back by 3 bases and J by 4 bases. The CDR3 runs 15 residues. Germline lookup yields CDR1 GTSNPN and CDR2 SVGIG (reference sequence). This CDR3 reads CAWRGRRGGLTEAFF. As DNA, the CDR3 is TGTGCCTGGAGGGGCCGCCGAGGGGGCCTCACTGAAGCTTTCTTT.

Here the CDR3 reads CASSLGEGRSPLHF. In nucleotides, the CDR3 is TGTGCCAGCAGCTTAGGGGAAGGGAGGTCACCCCTCCACTTT. The genes are TRBV7-9 and TRBJ1-6; no firm D call. The CDR3 is 14 residues long. Trimming took off 1 base at V and 10 bases at J, with 11 bases between the two ends. The germline V gene encodes CDR1 SEHNR and CDR2 FQNEAQ (reference sequence).

The chain employs TRBV20-1 and TRBJ2-7; maybe TRBD2 (6 bases). The CDR3 runs to 13 residues. V gave up 3 bases and J gave up 3 bases, with 12 bases separating them. Germline lookup yields CDR1 DFQATT and CDR2 SNEGSKA (reference sequence). The CDR3 protein is CSASRRRGYEQYF. Here the CDR3 DNA reads TGCAGTGCTAGTCGCCGGCGGGGCTACGAGCAGTACTTC.

This chain joins TRBV9 and TRBJ2-1; D gene uncertain. The V gene lost 3 bases and the J gene lost 0 bases, with 4 bases spanning the gap. The CDR3 is 13 residues long. Germline V gives CDR1 SGDLS, CDR2 YYNGEE. Written as DNA, the CDR3 is TGTGCCAGCAGCGGAGGCTCCTACAATGAGCAGTTCTTC. It specifies CASSGGSYNEQFF. The full variable domain, with the rest looked up from reference TRBV9 and TRBJ2-1, is DSGVTQTPKHLITATGQRVTLRCSPRSGDLSVYWYQQSLDQGLQFLIQYYNGEERAKGNILERFSAQQFPDLHSELNLSSLELGDSALYFCASSGGSYNEQFFGPGTRLTVL.

The V gene is TRBV7-9, the J gene TRBJ1-4, with 10 nucleotides matching TRBD1. This CDR3 has 15 amino acids. Germline assignment: CDR1 SEHNR and CDR2 FQNEAQ (reference sequence). The V segment lost 2 bases and the J segment 5 bases; nucleotides outside the gene matches: 2. CDR3 amino acids: CASSLSTGGNEKLFF. CDR3 DNA: TGTGCCAGCAGCTTATCGACAGGGGGCAATGAAAAACTGTTTTTT. Full variable domain (rest looked up from reference TRBV7-9 and TRBJ1-4): DTGVSQNPRHKITKRGQNVTFRCDPISEHNRLYWYRQTLGQGPEFLTYFQNEAQLEKSRLLSDRFSAERPKGSFSTLEIQRTEQGDSAMYLCASSLSTGGNEKLFFGSGTQLSVL.

This chain uses TRBV9 with TRBJ1-3; TRBD1 matches at 11 bases. V shed 2 bases, J shed 2 bases, and the junction held 3 bases outside the gene matches. The length of the CDR3 is 16 residues. Germline V gives CDR1 SGDLS, CDR2 YYNGEE. CDR3 in DNA: TGTGCCAGCAGCGTCGGACAGGGGGCTACTGGAAACACCATATATTTT. It specifies CASSVGQGATGNTIYF.

The V and J genes are TRBV3-1 (or the pseudogene TRBV3-2) and TRBJ2-7, with D possibly matching TRBD2 (5 bases). V lost 1 base and J lost 3, with 10 bases in between. CDR3 length: 14 amino acids. Germline loops: CDR1 LGHDT, CDR2 YNNKEL (reference sequence). In DNA form, the CDR3 reads TGTGCCAGCAGCCAAGTTCCGGGGATCTACGAGCAGTACTTC. This gives the protein CASSQVPGIYEQYF.

The chain joins TRBV11-3 to TRBJ2-1, with 7 nucleotides matching TRBD2. Trimming took 3 bases from V and 4 from J; bases not matched to a gene: 9. CDR1 is SGHNT, CDR2 YENEEA, per germline. The CDR3 sequence is 16 residues long. The CDR3 is CASSLALASGYNEQFF. The CDR3 DNA reads TGTGCCAGCAGCTTGGCCCTGGCTAGCGGATACAATGAGCAGTTCTTC. The entire variable domain, with the rest obtained from reference TRBV11-3 and TRBJ2-1, is as follows: EAGVVQSPRYKIIEKKQPVAFWCNPISGHNTLYWYLQNLGQGPELLIRYENEEAVDDSQLPKDRFSAERLKGVDSTLKIQPAELGDSAVYLCASSLALASGYNEQFFGPGTRLTVL.

The chain couples TRBV10-3 to TRBJ2-2, with 7 bases fitting TRBD1. CDR1 is ENHRY, CDR2 SYGVKD, per germline. V shed 7 bases, J shed 2 bases, and the junction held 4 bases outside the gene matches. CDR3 length equals 14 residues. The CDR3 is CAITRDSNTGELFF. CDR3 DNA: TGTGCCATCACCAGGGACAGTAACACCGGGGAGCTGTTTTTT.

The CDR3 sequence is CASSLQGSRNTEAFF. The CDR3 nucleotides read TGTGCCAGCAGTTTACAGGGGTCCAGGAACACTGAAGCTTTCTTT. The chain couples TRBV27 to TRBJ1-1; possible D gene TRBD1, 6 bases. There are 15 residues in the CDR3. Trimming stripped 2 bases from V and 1 base from J, with 11 bases between. The germline V gene has CDR1 MNHEY and CDR2 SMNVEV (reference sequence).

The genes are TRBV6-5 and TRBJ2-5; D remains ambiguous. Trimming cost V 2 bases and J 9 bases, with 7 bases left between them. CDR1 is MNHEY, CDR2 SVGAGI, per germline. The CDR3 loop spans 11 amino acids. CDR3 region: CASSYAAAQYF. The CDR3 DNA reads as TGTGCCAGCAGTTACGCCGCGGCCCAGTACTTC.

V usage is TRBV6-5 and J usage is TRBJ1-1; possibly TRBD1 for D (5 bases). The V gene's germline CDR1 is MNHEY and CDR2 SVGAGI. Trimming pared 6 bases from V and 5 bases from J, leaving 13 bases between. The CDR3 is 13 residues long. The CDR3 loop is CASRDKARTEAFF. CDR3 sequence (DNA): TGTGCCAGCAGGGACAAAGCGCGGACTGAAGCTTTCTTT.

The gene calls are TRBV29-1 and TRBJ2-5; possibly TRBD1 or TRBD2 for D (6 bases each). There are 11 residues in the CDR3. In germline, CDR1 is SQVTM, CDR2 ANQGSEA. V lost 7 bases to trimming and J lost 4 bases, with 10 bases between them. Written as DNA, the CDR3 is TGCAGCGCAGGGGAGGCAGAGACCCAGTACTTC. It is translated as CSAGEAETQYF.

The V and J genes are TRBV2 and TRBJ2-7, with D unclear. CDR3 length: 12 residues. Germline assignment: CDR1 SNHLY and CDR2 FYNNEI. Trimming took off 7 bases at V and 2 bases at J, with 9 bases between the two ends. In DNA form, the CDR3 reads TGTGCCAGCAAACTAACTACCTACGAGCAGTACTTC. Translation: CASKLTTYEQYF.

The chain joins TRBV7-8 to TRBJ1-5; no firm D call. The V and J ends lost 1 base and 0 bases respectively, with 13 bases between them. The V gene's germline CDR1 is SGHVS and CDR2 FQNEAQ. The CDR3 is made up of 17 amino acids. CDR3 loop: CASSLVEGRYSNQPQHF. DNA of the CDR3: TGTGCCAGCAGCTTAGTGGAGGGCCGATATAGCAATCAGCCCCAGCATTTT.

This clone has just one count. The chain carries TRBV15 and TRBJ2-5; TRBD2 matches at 14 bases. Germline V CDR1 and CDR2: LNHNV, YYDKDF (reference sequence). This CDR3 spans 19 amino acids. Trimming cost V 1 base and J 1 base; bases outside gene matches: 8. CDR3 coding DNA: TGTGCCACCAGCAGAGGACTAGCGGGAGGGCCGCCACGCCAAGAGACCCAGTACTTC. Its translation: CATSRGLAGGPPRQETQYF.

The chain recombines TRBV5-1 with TRBJ2-5, with 8 bases identical to TRBD1. The CDR3 is made up of 16 amino acids. The V and J ends lost 3 bases and 4 bases, in that order; junction bases with no gene match: 11. Germline lookup yields CDR1 SGHRS and CDR2 YFSETQ. Written as DNA, the CDR3 is TGCGCCAGCAGCTCCTCCGGGACAGGATTCGGAGAGACCCAGTACTTC. It translates to CASSSSGTGFGETQYF.

The chain couples TRBV11-2 to TRBJ1-2; no clear D gene. The CDR3 is made up of 14 amino acids. V was shortened by 5 bases and J by 2 bases, with 12 bases between the two germline ends. Germline V gene sequence: CDR1 SGHAT, CDR2 FQNNGV. CDR3 in amino acids: CASSPNGRNYGYTF. The CDR3 DNA sequence: TGTGCCAGCAGCCCTAACGGGAGAAACTATGGCTACACCTTC.

The CDR3 region has the DNA TGTGCCAGCAGCCAATCTTCGGGTCAGCCCCAGCATTTT. Translating it yields CASSQSSGQPQHF. This chain uses TRBV16 with TRBJ1-5; D uncertain. Germline-derived CDR1 and CDR2 are KGHSY and FQNENV. The CDR3 runs 13 residues. V was clipped by 0 bases and J by 6 bases, with 6 bases between them.